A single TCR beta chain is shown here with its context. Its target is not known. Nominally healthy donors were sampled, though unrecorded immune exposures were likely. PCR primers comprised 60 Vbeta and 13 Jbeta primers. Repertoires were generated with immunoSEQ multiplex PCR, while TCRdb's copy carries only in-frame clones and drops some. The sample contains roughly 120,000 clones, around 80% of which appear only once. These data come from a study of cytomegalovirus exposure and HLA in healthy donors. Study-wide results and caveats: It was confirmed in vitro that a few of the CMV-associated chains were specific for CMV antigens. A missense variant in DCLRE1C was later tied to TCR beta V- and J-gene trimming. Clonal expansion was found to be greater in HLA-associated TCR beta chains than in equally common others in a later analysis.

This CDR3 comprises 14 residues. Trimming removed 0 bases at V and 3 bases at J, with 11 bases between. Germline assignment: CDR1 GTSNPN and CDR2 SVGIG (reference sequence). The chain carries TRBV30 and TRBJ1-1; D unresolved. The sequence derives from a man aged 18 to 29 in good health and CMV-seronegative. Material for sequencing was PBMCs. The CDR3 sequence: CAWSVPPMYTEAFF. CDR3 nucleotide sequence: TGTGCCTGGAGTGTGCCCCCTATGTACACTGAAGCTTTCTTT.